This is a list of T cell receptor beta chains from one sample in a study of CD8+CD57+ T cells in acquired aplastic anemia. MiXCR, run by TCRdb on the reads, gives a single entry per CDR3 protein. The data hold 350,000 to 450,000 distinct CDR3 sequences, with roughly 68% observed a single time. Source material: sorted CD4+, CD8+, or CD8+CD57+ T cells (not recorded which) from PBMCs. These receptors were obtained from a human donor in good health, serving as a control. Both conserved end residues are part of each CDR3. A D gene is named only where the DNA matches it firmly. Only part of the rows carry a size: once, few, many, or a class if the clone is expanded.

v_call	clone_size	d_call	j_call	cdr3_nt	cdr3_aa
TRBV7-2	-	-	TRBJ1-6	TGTGCCAGCAGCGAGCCATGGGGGGGCGCGGATTCACCCTTCCACTTT	CASSEPWGGADSPFHF
TRBV9	-	-	TRBJ1-5	TGTGCCAGCAGTGTTGGCAATGGGCCACCGGGGTTT	CASSVGNGPPGF
TRBV9	-	-	TRBJ1-1	TGTGCCATCAGTCCCAACTACGGGAAGTTGAACACTGAAGCTTTCTTT	CAISPNYGKLNTEAFF
TRBV9	-	-	TRBJ2-2	TGTGCCAGCAGGGGACCGACTGGGGGAGATGGGCAGTTGTTTTTT	CASRGPTGGDGQLFF
TRBV7-2	once	-	TRBJ1-6	-	CASSLTVHEQYFGF
TRBV7-9	-	-	TRBJ2-3	TGTGCCAGCAGCCGAGAGGGGGCCCACGGGGGAGATACGCAGTATTTT	CASSREGAHGGDTQYF
TRBV7-7	-	-	TRBJ1-1	TGTGCCAGCAGCCCGGGCCCTACACCGGAGACCCAGTACGCTTTCTTT	CASSPGPTPETQYAFF
TRBV12-3/TRBV12-4	-	-	TRBJ2-1	TGTGCCAGCAGTCCCGACGGGGGTGAATACAATGAGCAGTTCTTC	CASSPDGGEYNEQFF
TRBV7-3	-	-	TRBJ1-2	TGTGCCAGCAGCGTGGGCTCACAGATAAACTATGGCTACACCTTC	CASSVGSQINYGYTF
TRBV9	-	-	TRBJ2-5	TGTGCCAGCAGCGTAGTGTCCACCGGGGAGGTATTTACCCAGTACTTC	CASSVVSTGEVFTQYF
TRBV27	once	-	TRBJ2-7	TGTGCCAGCAGTGAGTCAGGGCCCTTCTTCTCCTACGAGCAGTACTTC	CASSESGPFFSYEQYF
TRBV7-3	-	-	TRBJ1-6	TGCGCCAGCAGCTTGGAGGGGCGGTCACCCCACCACTTT	CASSLEGRSPHHF
TRBV9	-	-	TRBJ2-3	TGTGCCAGCCATCTAGCCGGGGAAACAGACTCCGAGTATTTT	CASHLAGETDSEYF
TRBV5-1	many	-	TRBJ2-5	TGCGCCAGCAGCATTTCAGAGACCCAGTACTTC	CASSISETQYF
TRBV5-1	few	TRBD2	TRBJ2-5	TGCGCCAGCAGCTCTAGCGGGGGGGCCGACGAGACCCAGTACTTC	CASSSSGGADETQYF
TRBV19	-	-	TRBJ1-6	TGTGCCAGTAGATCCGGGGATTCCCCCTTTGGGGCCCTCCACTTT	CASRSGDSPFGALHF
TRBV7-8	-	-	TRBJ2-2	-	CASSFSITEAFFGF
TRBV12-3/TRBV12-4	-	-	TRBJ2-3	TGTGCCAGCAGTATACTAGTGAGCACAGATACGCAGTATTTT	CASSILVSTDTQYF
TRBV5-5	-	-	TRBJ2-1	TGTGCCAGCAGCTTAGAGGGAATCGACCTGGGTGAGCAGTTCTTC	CASSLEGIDLGEQFF
TRBV7-6	-	TRBD2	TRBJ2-5	TGTGCCAGCAGCTTAGCACTAGCGGGAGAGGGAGAGACCCAGTACTTC	CASSLALAGEGETQYF
TRBV29-1	-	TRBD1	TRBJ2-7	TGCAGCGTCGCCACCGACAGGGACGAGCAGTACTTC	CSVATDRDEQYF
TRBV12-5	-	-	TRBJ2-2	TGTGCTAGTGGCTGGCAGGGTGGTATCACCGGGGAGCTGTTTTTT	CASGWQGGITGELFF
TRBV19	few	TRBD1	TRBJ2-7	TGTGCCAGCATGGGACAGGGGAGGGAGCAGTACTTC	CASMGQGREQYF
TRBV6-2/TRBV6-3	few	-	TRBJ2-5	TGTGCCAGCAGTTACGGGGAAGGGGACCGAGAGACCCAGTACTTC	CASSYGEGDRETQYF
TRBV19	-	-	TRBJ2-3	TGTGCCAGTAGTATAGAGGTCGCTAACGCAGATACGCAGTATTTT	CASSIEVANADTQYF
TRBV12-3/TRBV12-4	-	-	TRBJ1-2	TGTGCCAGCAGGCGAAAGGGGGAAGGCTACACCTTC	CASRRKGEGYTF
TRBV6-4	-	TRBD1	TRBJ1-5	TGTGCCAGCAGTTGGTCGGGACAGGGAAACCAGCCCCAGCATTTT	CASSWSGQGNQPQHF
TRBV5-1	-	TRBD1	TRBJ2-3	TGCGCCAGCAGCCCAGGGACAGGTCCCGATACGCAGTATTTT	CASSPGTGPDTQYF
TRBV19	many	TRBD1	TRBJ1-4	TGTGCCAGTAGTACGACAGGGGGGCATGAAAAACTGTTTTTT	CASSTTGGHEKLFF
TRBV7-4	-	-	TRBJ1-3	TGTGCCAGCAGCCACCCCGACAGGAGGCTTCGAAACACCATATATTTT	CASSHPDRRLRNTIYF
TRBV5-8	many	-	TRBJ2-7	TGTGCCAGCAGCTCCAGTACCCTCACTACCTACGAGCAGTACTTC	CASSSSTLTTYEQYF
TRBV11-2	-	-	TRBJ2-3	TGTGCCAGCAGCTTACGACAGGCTAGGGGCACTGATACGCAGTATTTT	CASSLRQARGTDTQYF
TRBV20-1	-	TRBD1	TRBJ2-7	TGCAGTGCTAGGTCTACAGGGGGTTTTTACGAGCAGTACTTC	CSARSTGGFYEQYF
TRBV7-2	-	-	TRBJ2-7	TGTGCCAGCAGCCGGAGGGACTCTCCCGGGGCGGATACGTTC	CASSRRDSPGADTF
TRBV6-5	-	-	TRBJ2-7	TGTGCCAGCAGGGGGGGACGGATGAGATACGGCGTCGAGCAGTACTTC	CASRGGRMRYGVEQYF
TRBV7-3	-	-	TRBJ2-7	TGTGCCAGCGGCGTTTCTGGGACCAACGACCTGACTTACTTC	CASGVSGTNDLTYF
TRBV5-4	-	-	TRBJ2-2	TGTGCCAGCAGCCGAAACGGACAGAACTACGGGGAGCTGTTTTTT	CASSRNGQNYGELFF
TRBV12-3/TRBV12-4	-	-	TRBJ2-7	TGTGCCACTAGTAAAGGGACCGGCCTCTCCTACGAGCAGTACTTC	CATSKGTGLSYEQYF
TRBV6-1	many	TRBD2	TRBJ2-7	TGTGCCAGCAGTGACCTAGGCGGGGGATTCTCCTACGAGCAGTACTTC	CASSDLGGGFSYEQYF
TRBV29-1	-	-	TRBJ2-3	TGCAGTGCTAAAACCGCGGGGGCTGGCACAGATACGCTGTATTTT	CSAKTAGAGTDTLYF
TRBV13	-	-	TRBJ1-1	TGTGCCAGCGCACTAGCCAGGGACACTGAAGCTTTCTTT	CASALARDTEAFF
TRBV9	many	-	TRBJ1-1	TGTGCCAGCAGCGTAGGAACAGGAAACACTGAAGCTTTCTTT	CASSVGTGNTEAFF
TRBV2	-	TRBD1	TRBJ2-1	TGTGCCAGCAGATTGGACAGGGGGCGATCTAATGAGCAGTTCTTC	CASRLDRGRSNEQFF
TRBV3-1	many	-	TRBJ1-3	TGTGCCAGCAGCCAAAACTCTGGAAACACCATATATTTT	CASSQNSGNTIYF
TRBV3-1	-	TRBD1	TRBJ1-4	TGTGCCAGCAACCAACTCAGGGGGGCAACTAATGAAAAACTGTTTTTT	CASNQLRGATNEKLFF
TRBV6-5	-	TRBD2	TRBJ2-1	TGTGCCACGACCGCGGGGGGGCCAATAAGCTCCTACAATGAGCAGTTCTTC	CATTAGGPISSYNEQFF